These 7 T cell receptor beta chains share one sample of origin, sequenced in a study of T cells in women clearing cervical HPV infection (dated by TCRdb to the late 2010s). The receptor library was made with the immunoSEQ multiplex PCR assay. TCRdb obtained this table from immuneACCESS and retained in-frame rearrangements with V and J assigned. These tables miss some clones; where compared with another copy, unresolved V genes account for less than half of the shortfall, and the remainder is unexplained. This sample's records show some 46,000 clones. 35% to 40% of the sample is held by the ten biggest clonotypes. The sample was blood buffy coat. The receptors were sampled from a woman aged 18 to 75 with a cervical HPV16 infection that either progressed to CIN3+ or cleared (not recorded which).

Comment on this clone: The read falls 3 residues short of the CDR3 end, and the missing part is taken from the germline J gene. The V and J genes are TRBV19 and TRBJ2-2, with 9 bases lining up with TRBD1. CDR1 is LNHDA and CDR2 is SQIVND in the germline V gene (reference sequence). This CDR3 is built from 17 residues. This chain's CDR3 is CASVDGQGLPGANVLFF. Partial CDR3 DNA: TGTGCCAGTGTGGACGGACAGGGGTTACCTGGGGCCAACGTG.

Comment on this clone: The sequenced fragment ends 3 residues before the CDR3 boundary, so the rest is inferred from the germline J gene. The chain is built from TRBV20-1 and TRBJ1-5, with 7 bases fitting TRBD1. Germline CDR1 is DFQATT and CDR2 is SNEGSKA (reference sequence). The CDR3 loop spans 13 amino acids. Trimming took 7 bases from V and 1 from J; bases not matched to a gene: 4. The sequenced CDR3 bases are TGCAGTGTTGGACAGGCAAGCAATCAGCCC. This translates into CSVGQASNQP. The CDR3, in full, reads CSVGQASNQPQHF.

About this clone: The CDR3 is cut off 3 residues early in the read; its end comes from the germline J gene. The V call is TRBV19, the J call TRBJ2-1, with a tentative D call TRBD1 (6 bases). Deletions cut 3 bases from V and 7 bases from J, with 16 bases between. CDR1 LNHDA and CDR2 SQIVND come from the germline V gene (reference sequence). The CDR3 has 15 residues. The covered CDR3 bases are TGTGCCAGTAGTATTGAAGGGTACAGGGCGAATGAG. It encodes CASSIEGYRANE. The full CDR3 is CASSIEGYRANEQFF. Drawing the rest from reference TRBV19 and TRBJ2-1, the complete variable domain is DGGITQSPKYLFRKEGQNVTLSCEQNLNHDAMYWYRQDPGQGLRLIYYSQIVNDFQKGDIAEGYSVSREKKESFPLTVTSAQKNPTAFYLCASSIEGYRANEQFFGPGTRLTVL.

A note on this clone: The read terminates 3 residues ahead of where the CDR3 ends, so the germline J gene completes it. The chain couples TRBV20-1 to TRBJ1-5; 7 bases fit TRBD1. Trimming removed 1 base from V and 5 bases from J; junction bases left unmatched: 8. The CDR3 is 15 residues long. In germline, CDR1 is DFQATT, CDR2 SNEGSKA (reference sequence). Incomplete CDR3 DNA: TGCAGTGCTAGAGGACCGGGACAGAATTATCAGCCC. This sequence encodes CSARGPGQNYQP. The full-length CDR3 reads as CSARGPGQNYQPQHF.

On this clone itself: From the germline J gene comes the end of the CDR3, since the read stops 3 residues before it. J is TRBJ2-1 and V is TRBV7-9; maybe TRBD2 (7 bases). Per germline, CDR1 SEHNR and CDR2 FQNEAQ (reference sequence). The CDR3 loop spans 15 amino acids. V shed 5 bases and J shed 6 bases, with 17 bases lying between them. The chain's CDR3 is CASSPRSGGGNEQFF. The CDR3 DNA, read in part, is TGTGCCAGCAGCCCCCGATCGGGGGGCGGCAATGAG.

As regards this clone: The read halts 3 residues ahead of the CDR3 end, with the missing end drawn from the germline J gene. V is TRBV7-3 and J is TRBJ1-2; D might be TRBD1 (5 bases). There are 16 residues in the CDR3. Trimming removed 2 bases at V and 1 base at J, with 14 bases between. Germline CDR1 reads SGHTA; CDR2 reads FQGTGA. The CDR3 is CASSLGAGVLNYGYTF. The sequenced CDR3 bases are TGTGCCAGCAGCTTAGGGGCAGGCGTGCTTAACTATGGC.

With respect to this clone: The read gets to within 3 residues of the CDR3 end, and the germline J gene fills in the rest. The sample holds other DNA sequences that translate to the same CDR3. The chain joins TRBV18 to TRBJ2-5, with D unresolved. Trimming took off 2 bases at V and 0 bases at J, with 7 bases between the two ends. The CDR3 consists of 14 residues. CDR1 and CDR2 (germline): KGHSH, LQKENI. The part of the CDR3 DNA that was read is TGTGCCAGCTCACCAAGCCGGTACCAAGAGACC. Amino acid sequence: CASSPSRYQET. The full CDR3 protein reads CASSPSRYQETQYF. Drawing the rest from reference TRBV18 and TRBJ2-5, the complete variable domain is NAGVMQNPRHLVRRRGQEARLRCSPMKGHSHVYWYRQLPEEGLKFMVYLQKENIIDESGMPKERFSAEFPKEGPSILRIQQVVRGDSAAYFCASSPSRYQETQYFGPGTRLLVL.